These 27 T cell receptor beta chains were sequenced from one sample in a study of T-cell reconstitution after alpha-beta-depleted transplantation in children. Unique molecular identifiers were incorporated into the prepared TCRbeta library. TCRdb reprocessed the PCR reads via MiXCR and lists one record per CDR3 protein. The sample contains around 960,000 distinct CDR3 sequences, roughly 29% of which appear only once. Sequenced here: PBMCs, mostly from graft donor cells, sampled 360 days after TCRalphabeta/CD19-depleted stem cell transplant. These receptors originate from a boy under two years old who had a stem cell transplant for SCID, so the T cells may come from the graft donor.

This clonotype was seen repeatedly, ten times or more. This sequence joins TRBV20-1 and TRBJ2-3; TRBD2 aligns across 10 bases. Germline CDR1 and CDR2: DFQATT and SNEGSKA (reference sequence). The ends lost 5 bases at V and 4 bases at J; junction bases unmatched: 3. This CDR3 spans 13 amino acids. Here the CDR3 DNA reads TGCAGTGCTCTAGCGGGGGTGGCAGATACGCAGTATTTT. It specifies CSALAGVADTQYF.

This chain uses TRBV4-3 with TRBJ2-2; D remains unclear. V was trimmed by 0 bases and J by 5 bases, leaving 4 bases between them. CDR3 size: 13 residues. The V gene's germline CDR1 is LGHNA and CDR2 YSLEER. This CDR3 reads CASSQESTGELFF. DNA of the CDR3: TGCGCCAGCAGCCAAGAGAGTACCGGGGAGCTGTTTTTT.

This chain connects TRBV11-1 to TRBJ2-1; TRBD2 matches 14 bases. Germline CDR1 and CDR2: SGHAT and FQDESV (reference sequence). The CDR3 is made up of 18 amino acids. The trim removed 7 bases at V and 0 bases at J, leaving 8 bases unmatched. The CDR3 loop reads CASTGLAGATSSYNEQFF. The CDR3, as DNA: TGTGCCAGCACGGGACTAGCGGGGGCCACGAGCTCCTACAATGAGCAGTTCTTC.

A few counts support this clonotype. This chain connects TRBV12-3 or TRBV12-4 to TRBJ1-2; 9 bases align to TRBD1. The ends lost 7 bases at V and 7 bases at J; junction bases unmatched: 4. The length of the CDR3 is 12 residues. The CDR3 DNA sequence: TGTGCCAGCATCCAGACAGGGGGTGGCTACACCTTC. The encoded protein is CASIQTGGGYTF.

This clonotype was counted between two and nine times. This chain uses TRBV4-1 with TRBJ2-2; weak D call: TRBD2 (6 bases). V was clipped by 4 bases and J by 3 bases, with 12 bases between them. The CDR3 is 15 residues long. CDR1 MGHRA and CDR2 YSYEKL come from the germline V gene. CDR3 sequence: CASSPGLGYTGELFF. DNA of the CDR3: TGCGCCAGCAGCCCGGGACTGGGGTACACCGGGGAGCTGTTTTTT.

This chain links TRBV4-2 with TRBJ1-3; D call uncertain. V was shortened by 0 bases and J by 1 base, with 19 bases between the two germline ends. The CDR3 runs to 19 residues. The germline CDR1 and CDR2 sequences are LGHNA and YNFKEQ. CDR3 coding DNA: TGTGCCAGCAGCCAAGATCTGAGGGTTCTTCTCCGGTCTGGAAACACCATATATTTT. Encoded protein: CASSQDLRVLLRSGNTIYF.

The V gene is TRBV6-5, the J gene TRBJ2-1, with D possibly being TRBD2 (5 bases). CDR3 size: 14 residues. CDR1 is MNHEY, CDR2 SVGAGI, per germline. V shed 2 bases and J shed 2 bases, with 7 bases lying between them. DNA of the CDR3: TGTGCCAGCAGTTACATCGGGGCCTACAATGAGCAGTTCTTC. Its protein is CASSYIGAYNEQFF.

In this sample, this clonotype turned up a few times. The chain carries TRBV20-1 and TRBJ2-1; D is unresolved. Trimming took 6 bases from V and 5 from J, leaving 8 bases between them. The CDR3 totals 11 residues. CDR1 is DFQATT and CDR2 is SNEGSKA in the germline V gene (reference sequence). In DNA, the CDR3 is TGCAGTGCCCGTTCTCACAATGAGCAGTTCTTC. Its translation is CSARSHNEQFF.

This clonotype was found many times. CDR3 nucleotide sequence: TGCAGTGCTAGACCGTGGAACACTGAAGCTTTCTTT. Translation gives CSARPWNTEAFF. The rearrangement joins TRBV20-1 to TRBJ1-1; D gene unclear. The CDR3 runs to 12 residues. Looked up from germline, CDR1 is DFQATT and CDR2 is SNEGSKA (reference sequence). V lost 2 bases and J lost 1, with 5 bases in between.

The chain joins TRBV20-1 to TRBJ1-2; the D gene is possibly TRBD1 (6 bases). CDR3 length: 12 amino acids. The germline V and J ends were trimmed by 5 bases and 4 bases, with 11 bases remaining between them. Germline V gene data show CDR1 as DFQATT and CDR2 as SNEGSKA (reference sequence). The CDR3 region has the DNA TGCAGTGCTTCCGGGACACTCTATGGCTACACCTTC. It yields the protein CSASGTLYGYTF.

This clonotype was detected a few times. The chain carries TRBV20-1 and TRBJ1-5; no definite D call. Deletions cut 6 bases from V and 1 base from J, with 10 bases between. This CDR3 contains 13 residues. CDR1 and CDR2 (germline): DFQATT, SNEGSKA (reference sequence). The CDR3 DNA is TGCAGTGCAGGGTCTCAAAGCAATCAGCCCCAGCATTTT. It codes for CSAGSQSNQPQHF.

CDR3 sequence reads: CASSLEGAAHEQYF. CDR3 coding DNA: TGCGCCAGCAGCTTGGAGGGGGCGGCCCACGAGCAGTACTTC. The chain carries TRBV5-1 and TRBJ2-7, with TRBD1 matching 7 bases. V dropped 0 bases and J dropped 5; count of bases not matched to a gene: 5. Germline CDR1 and CDR2: SGHRS and YFSETQ. This CDR3 region has 14 residues.

The chain recombines TRBV6-1 with TRBJ1-1; perhaps TRBD1 as D (5 bases). Trimming removed 6 bases from V and 1 base from J, with 12 bases in between. CDR1 and CDR2 from the germline V gene are MNHNS and SASEGT. CDR3 length: 14 residues. CDR3 in amino acids: CASRTGTENTEAFF. Here the CDR3 DNA reads TGTGCCAGCAGAACCGGGACTGAGAACACTGAAGCTTTCTTT.

The chain recombines TRBV7-3 with TRBJ1-4; no firm D call. The CDR3 totals 12 residues. V gave up 5 bases and J gave up 4 bases, with 5 bases separating them. Germline V gene sequence: CDR1 SGHTA, CDR2 FQGTGA. CDR3 sequence (DNA): TGTGCCAGCAGCGCCTGTAATGAAAAACTGTTTTTT. Amino acids: CASSACNEKLFF.

This rearrangement joins TRBV5-1 to TRBJ2-7, with D uncertain. V was trimmed by 4 bases and J by 3 bases, leaving 14 bases between them. CDR1 SGHRS and CDR2 YFSETQ come from the germline V gene. This CDR3 contains 14 residues. In DNA, the CDR3 is TGCGCCAGCAGCATGCCCGGGTCAAGCTACGAGCAGTACTTC. Translating it yields CASSMPGSSYEQYF.

This clonotype was observed a handful of times. The CDR3 region has the DNA TGTGCCAGCAGCCCCTATACTAGCAATCAGCCCCAGCATTTT. Encoded protein: CASSPYTSNQPQHF. This chain connects TRBV12-3 or TRBV12-4 to TRBJ1-5; D not certain. The CDR3 consists of 14 residues. The V end was cut by 6 bases, the J end by 0 bases, with 9 bases between.

In its sample, this clonotype was seen once. This rearrangement joins TRBV5-1 to TRBJ1-1; 7 bases fit TRBD1. The trim removed 0 bases at V and 6 bases at J, leaving 11 bases unmatched. CDR1 is SGHRS, CDR2 YFSETQ, per germline. CDR3 length: 16 amino acids. DNA for the CDR3: TGCGCCAGCAGCTTGGACCTACAGGGGAGAGAAGCTGAAGCTTTCTTT. The encoded protein is CASSLDLQGREAEAFF.

The chain has TRBV4-1 and TRBJ2-3; D perhaps matches TRBD2 (7 bases). The V end was cut by 4 bases, the J end by 6 bases, with 17 bases between. CDR3 length equals 15 residues. Germline assignment: CDR1 MGHRA and CDR2 YSYEKL. The CDR3: CASSPASGGRDTQYF. For the CDR3, the DNA is TGCGCCAGCAGCCCAGCGTCGGGGGGCCGGGATACGCAGTATTTT.

V gene TRBV6-1 combines with J gene TRBJ1-6, with D unclear. Germline CDR1 reads MNHNS; CDR2 reads SASEGT. Deletions cut 5 bases from V and 10 bases from J, with 18 bases between. This CDR3 has 15 residues. CDR3 coding DNA: TGTGCCAGCAGTAGGACCGAGGCCGTTAGGTCACCCCTCCACTTT. This encodes CASSRTEAVRSPLHF.

This clonotype was seen a handful of times. The J gene is TRBJ1-1, the V gene TRBV7-9; 7 bases are a match to TRBD1. CDR3 length: 16 amino acids. In germline, CDR1 is SEHNR, CDR2 FQNEAQ (reference sequence). J lost 0 bases, V lost 0 bases, and 4 bases had no gene match. The CDR3, as DNA: TGTGCCAGCAGCTTAGCGACAGGGCACATGAACACTGAAGCTTTCTTT. Translating it yields CASSLATGHMNTEAFF.

Only a few counts were recorded for this clonotype. The chain links TRBV6-5 to TRBJ2-2; D unresolved. Trimming removed 11 bases from V and 5 bases from J, with 18 bases in between. This CDR3 has 14 residues. Germline CDR1 reads MNHEY; CDR2 reads SVGAGI. CDR3: CAGRRALQTGELFF. The DNA of the CDR3 is TGTGCCGGCCGAAGAGCACTACAGACCGGGGAGCTGTTTTTT.

This clonotype was counted between two and nine times. J is TRBJ2-1 and V is TRBV12-3 or TRBV12-4; TRBD2 agrees at 8 bases. The junction had 8 bases not matched to a gene; V was cut back by 4 bases and J by 12 bases. The CDR3 spans 13 residues. The DNA for the CDR3 is TGTGCCAGCAGTTCTACTCCCCGGGAGGGGCAGTTCTTC. The encoded protein is CASSSTPREGQFF.

This clonotype occurred a few times. V usage is TRBV5-1 and J usage is TRBJ2-7; TRBD1 agrees at 7 bases. V shed 0 bases, J shed 3 bases, and the junction held 3 bases outside the gene matches. There are 14 residues in the CDR3. The germline CDR1 and CDR2 sequences are SGHRS and YFSETQ. The CDR3 nucleotides are TGCGCCAGCAGCTTGGTAGGACAGGACTACGAGCAGTACTTC. It yields the protein CASSLVGQDYEQYF.

This chain links TRBV7-6 with TRBJ1-1, with D hard to call. This CDR3 is built from 13 residues. Trimming removed 2 bases at V and 8 bases at J, with 12 bases between. In germline, CDR1 is SGHVS, CDR2 FNYEAQ. CDR3 bases: TGTGCCAGCAGCTTACCCTGGACCAACGAAGCTTTCTTT. Translating it yields CASSLPWTNEAFF.

In its sample, this clonotype was seen a few times. The chain uses TRBV28 and TRBJ2-7; tentatively, D is TRBD1 or TRBD2 (5 bases each). CDR1 is MDHEN, CDR2 SYDVKM, per germline. This CDR3 contains 14 residues. Trimming took off 5 bases at V and 0 bases at J, with 11 bases between the two ends. CDR3 DNA sequence: TGTGCCAGCAGTGCTGGGACGGACTCCTACGAGCAGTACTTC. Amino acids: CASSAGTDSYEQYF.

This clonotype showed up many times. A read error may produce the germline difference seen at one junction end. This chain connects TRBV5-1 to TRBJ2-1; D unclear. CDR1 is SGHRS, CDR2 YFSETQ, per germline. The CDR3 spans 13 residues. CDR3 residues: CASSLGGFNEQFF. The DNA for the CDR3 is TGTGCCAGCAGCTTGGGTGGTTTCAATGAGCAGTTCTTC. Combining the CDR3 with reference TRBV5-1 and TRBJ2-1 gives the whole variable domain KAGVTQTPRYLIKTRGQQVTLSCSPISGHRSVSWYQQTPGQGLQFLFEYFSETQRNKGNFPGRFSGRQFSNSRSEMNVSTLELGDSALYLCASSLGGFNEQFFGPGTRLTVL.

This clonotype was seen only once. The V gene is TRBV15, the J gene TRBJ2-1, with TRBD2 matching 9 bases. This CDR3 comprises 16 residues. Germline-derived CDR1 and CDR2 are LNHNV and YYDKDF (reference sequence). V trimming: 0 bases; J trimming: 9 bases; junction bases outside the gene matches: 9. For the CDR3, the DNA is TGTGCCACCAGCAGAGATCCGGCGGGGGGGCCTAGTGAGCAGTTCTTC. Protein sequence: CATSRDPAGGPSEQFF.